This is a list of T cell receptor beta chains from one sample in a study of shared clonotypes between healthy human individuals. TCRdb's table, derived via immunoSEQ multiplex PCR, lists solely in-frame clones and lacks some. The sample includes 1.6 million or so clones, around 95% of them seen just once. The material sequenced was naive CD4+ T cells sorted from blood. The receptors here all came from a man aged 25-45 years in good health. Both conserved end residues are trimmed from each CDR3.

TRBV5-1	TRBJ1-2	ASSLSQVYGYT
TRBV6-5	TRBJ1-2	ASSLTGTLSRGYT
TRBV12-5	TRBJ2-2	ASGLASASSAGELF
TRBV10-3	TRBJ2-2	AISERDRAGGELF
TRBV18	TRBJ2-5	ASSPQQETQY
TRBV29-1	TRBJ1-4	SVKHRDRVNEKLF
TRBV7-9	TRBJ2-7	ASSFDGGSAD
TRBV5-4	TRBJ2-3	ASSLIGRESGDTQY
TRBV28	TRBJ2-1	ASSYAGSSYNEQF
TRBV7-9	TRBJ2-1	ASSPGLGGLNEQF
TRBV19	TRBJ1-5	ASSKGSNQPQH
TRBV4-1	TRBJ2-7	ASSQGRAYEQY
TRBV6-1	TRBJ2-1	ASSNTGGSYNEQF
TRBV10-1	TRBJ2-2	ASSRSRLGELF
TRBV29-1	TRBJ1-5	SANQGIGQPQH
TRBV28	TRBJ2-5	ASGRETQY
TRBV9	TRBJ2-3	ASSVATAPTTDTQY
TRBV10-3	TRBJ2-7	AISSLGQVSEQY
TRBV28	TRBJ2-7	ASTIDRAHNEQY
TRBV7-7	TRBJ2-4	ASSEGLGDIQY
TRBV30	TRBJ2-7	AWSGGFYEQY
TRBV18	TRBJ2-5	ASSPVQETQY
TRBV5-6	TRBJ2-7	ASSSGLAGYYEQY
TRBV19	TRBJ1-5	ASTPRGVGNQPQH
TRBV4-1	TRBJ1-5	ASSLAGNSNQPQH
TRBV27	TRBJ2-5	ASRTSGRAETQY
TRBV6-1	TRBJ1-3	ASSEIGRSGNTIY
TRBV29-1	TRBJ1-3	SAQEPGAGNTIY
TRBV10-1	TRBJ2-3	ASSEDSTDTQY
TRBV28	TRBJ1-1	ASTNNGGTEAF
TRBV4-1	TRBJ2-7	ASSQGLAGGSYEQY
TRBV7-9	TRBJ1-3	ASSAFLGLSSGNTIY
TRBV7-9	TRBJ2-3	ASSNSGSSDTQY
TRBV4-3	TRBJ2-1	ASSQGGWDQQF
TRBV9	TRBJ2-1	ASSPHGLAGGGSYNEQF